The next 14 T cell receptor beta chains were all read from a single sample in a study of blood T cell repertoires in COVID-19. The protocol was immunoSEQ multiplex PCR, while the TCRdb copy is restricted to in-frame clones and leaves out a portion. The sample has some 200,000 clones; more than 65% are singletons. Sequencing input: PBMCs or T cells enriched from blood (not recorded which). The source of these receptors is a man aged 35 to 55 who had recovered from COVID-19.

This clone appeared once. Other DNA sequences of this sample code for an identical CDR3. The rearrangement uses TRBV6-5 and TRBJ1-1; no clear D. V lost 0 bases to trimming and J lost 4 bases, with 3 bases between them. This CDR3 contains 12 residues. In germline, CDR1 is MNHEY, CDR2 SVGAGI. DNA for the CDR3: TGTGCCAGCAGTTACTCCCGCACTGAAGCTTTCTTT. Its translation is CASSYSRTEAFF.

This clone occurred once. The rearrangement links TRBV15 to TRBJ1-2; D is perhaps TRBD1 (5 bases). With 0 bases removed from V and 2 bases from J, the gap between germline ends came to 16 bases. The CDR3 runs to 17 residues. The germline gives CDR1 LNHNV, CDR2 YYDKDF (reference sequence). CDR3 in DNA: TGTGCCACCAGCAGAGATCCAGTAAGCGGGGGAAACTATGGCTACACCTTC. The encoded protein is CATSRDPVSGGNYGYTF.

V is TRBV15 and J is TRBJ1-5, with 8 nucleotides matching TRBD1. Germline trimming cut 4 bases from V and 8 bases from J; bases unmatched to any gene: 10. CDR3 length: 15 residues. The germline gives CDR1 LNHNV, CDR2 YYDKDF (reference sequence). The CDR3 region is CATSKTGGGNEPQHF. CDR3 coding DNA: TGTGCCACCAGCAAAACAGGGGGTGGAAATGAGCCCCAGCATTTT.

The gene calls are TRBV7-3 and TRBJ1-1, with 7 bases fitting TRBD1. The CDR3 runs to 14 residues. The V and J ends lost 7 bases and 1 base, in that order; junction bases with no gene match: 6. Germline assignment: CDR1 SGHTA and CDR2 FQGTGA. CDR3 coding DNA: TGTGCCAGCAATGAGGGACAGCCGAACACTGAAGCTTTCTTT. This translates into CASNEGQPNTEAFF.

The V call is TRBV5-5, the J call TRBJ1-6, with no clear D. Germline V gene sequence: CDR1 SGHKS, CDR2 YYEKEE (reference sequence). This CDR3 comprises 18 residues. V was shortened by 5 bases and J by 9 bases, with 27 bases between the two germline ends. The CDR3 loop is CASSLERLSARVGSPLHF. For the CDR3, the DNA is TGTGCCAGCAGTCTGGAGCGGCTATCGGCCAGAGTAGGTTCACCCCTCCACTTT.

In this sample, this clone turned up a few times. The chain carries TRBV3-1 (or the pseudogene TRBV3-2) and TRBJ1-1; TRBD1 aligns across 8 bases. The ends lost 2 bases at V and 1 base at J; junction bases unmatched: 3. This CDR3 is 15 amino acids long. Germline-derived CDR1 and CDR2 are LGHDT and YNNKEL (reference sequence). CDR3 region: CASSQIGQGNTEAFF. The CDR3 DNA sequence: TGTGCCAGCAGCCAAATTGGACAGGGGAACACTGAAGCTTTCTTT.

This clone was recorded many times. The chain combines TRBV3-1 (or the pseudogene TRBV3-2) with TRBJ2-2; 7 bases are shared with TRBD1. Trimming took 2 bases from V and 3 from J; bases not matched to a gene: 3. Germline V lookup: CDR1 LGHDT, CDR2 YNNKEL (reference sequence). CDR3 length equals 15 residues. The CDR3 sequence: CASSQRDRDTGELFF. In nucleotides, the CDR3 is TGTGCCAGCAGCCAACGGGACAGAGACACCGGGGAGCTGTTTTTT.

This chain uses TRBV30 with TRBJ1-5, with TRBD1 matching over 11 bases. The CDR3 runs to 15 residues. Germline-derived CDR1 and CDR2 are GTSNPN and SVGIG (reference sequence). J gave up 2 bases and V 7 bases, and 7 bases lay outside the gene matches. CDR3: CAFGQGALGNQPQHF. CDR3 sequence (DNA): TGTGCCTTCGGACAGGGGGCTTTAGGCAATCAGCCCCAGCATTTT.

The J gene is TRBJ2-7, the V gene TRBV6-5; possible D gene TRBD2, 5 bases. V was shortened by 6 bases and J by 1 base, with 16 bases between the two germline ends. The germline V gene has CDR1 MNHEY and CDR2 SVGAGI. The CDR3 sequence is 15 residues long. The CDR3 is CASRSGGAQSYEQYF. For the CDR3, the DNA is TGTGCCAGCAGGAGTGGAGGCGCCCAATCCTACGAGCAGTACTTC.

The CDR3 sequence is CASSRQKGYDNSPLHF. The CDR3 region has the DNA TGTGCCAGTAGTCGACAGAAAGGGTATGATAATTCACCCCTCCACTTT. The rearrangement uses TRBV19 and TRBJ1-6, with D possibly TRBD1 on 5 matching bases. This CDR3 contains 16 residues. Germline V gives CDR1 LNHDA, CDR2 SQIVND (reference sequence). V lost 5 bases, J lost 5 bases, and 16 bases lay in between. Combining the CDR3 with reference TRBV19 and TRBJ1-6 gives the whole variable domain DGGITQSPKYLFRKEGQNVTLSCEQNLNHDAMYWYRQDPGQGLRLIYYSQIVNDFQKGDIAEGYSVSREKKESFPLTVTSAQKNPTAFYLCASSRQKGYDNSPLHFGNGTRLTVT.

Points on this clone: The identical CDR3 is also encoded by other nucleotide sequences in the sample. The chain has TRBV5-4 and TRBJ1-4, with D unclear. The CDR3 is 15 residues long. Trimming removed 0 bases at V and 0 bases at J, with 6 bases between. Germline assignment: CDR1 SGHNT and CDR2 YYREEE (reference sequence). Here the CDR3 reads CASSLGVATNEKLFF. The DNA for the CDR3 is TGTGCCAGCAGCTTGGGAGTTGCAACTAATGAAAAACTGTTTTTT.

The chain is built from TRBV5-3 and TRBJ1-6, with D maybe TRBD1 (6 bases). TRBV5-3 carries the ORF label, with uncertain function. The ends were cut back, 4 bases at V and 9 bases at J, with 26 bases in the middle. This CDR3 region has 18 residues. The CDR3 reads CARSVLPPLGGQGSPLHF. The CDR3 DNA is TGTGCCAGAAGCGTCCTTCCCCCCTTGGGGGGGCAGGGTTCACCCCTCCACTTT.

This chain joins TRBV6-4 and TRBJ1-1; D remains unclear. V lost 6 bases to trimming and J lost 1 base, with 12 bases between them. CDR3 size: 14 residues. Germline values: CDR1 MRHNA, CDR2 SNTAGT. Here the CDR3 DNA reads TGTGCCAGCAGGCCCGCGGGAGAGAACACTGAAGCTTTCTTT. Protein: CASRPAGENTEAFF.

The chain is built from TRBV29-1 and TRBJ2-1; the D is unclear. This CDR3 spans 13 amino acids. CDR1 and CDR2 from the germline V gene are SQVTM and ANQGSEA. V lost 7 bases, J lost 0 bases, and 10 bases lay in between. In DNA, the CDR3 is TGCAGCGCTCTAGTAGGCTCCTACAATGAGCAGTTCTTC. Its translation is CSALVGSYNEQFF.